The 30 T cell receptor beta chains below were found in one sample sequenced in a study of blood T cell repertoires in COVID-19 (dated by TCRdb to about 2020). Library method: the immunoSEQ multiplex PCR assay. TCRdb retrieved this table from immuneACCESS and kept in-frame rearrangements only. Not all clones are present; in checked studies, unresolved V genes account for under half, and no reason is known for the remainder. Here the sample has just over 350,000 clones; 75% to 90% occur a single time. The ten largest make up about 7.1% of the sample. Source material: peripheral blood. Receptors were obtained from a woman aged 55-69 years with COVID-19, enrolled during active disease.

The count of this clone is one. J is TRBJ1-3 and V is TRBV6-5; D unclear. Per germline, CDR1 MNHEY and CDR2 SVGAGI. Trimming cost V 0 bases and J 4 bases, with 7 bases left between them. The CDR3 covers 14 residues. CDR3 sequence reads: CASSYSGLGNTIYF. CDR3 nucleotide sequence: TGTGCCAGCAGTTACTCTGGCCTGGGAAACACCATATATTTT.

J is TRBJ2-6 and V is TRBV18; no definite D call. Germline V lookup: CDR1 KGHSH, CDR2 LQKENI. Trimming pared 0 bases from V and 4 bases from J, leaving 4 bases between. There are 14 residues in the CDR3. CDR3 amino acids: CASSPPSGANVLTF. CDR3 nucleotides: TGTGCCAGCTCACCACCGTCAGGGGCCAACGTCCTGACTTTC.

This chain uses TRBV2 with TRBJ1-2; 9 positions agree with TRBD1. This CDR3 contains 13 residues. The J segment lost 8 bases and the V segment lost 4 bases, leaving 5 bases of the junction unmatched. Germline-derived CDR1 and CDR2 are SNHLY and FYNNEI. The CDR3 here is CASSAGTGSGYTF. The CDR3 DNA reads as TGTGCCAGCAGTGCCGGGACAGGGTCGGGCTACACCTTC.

J is TRBJ1-4 and V is TRBV15, with D possibly matching TRBD1 (6 bases). Deletions cut 3 bases from V and 8 bases from J, with 16 bases between. The CDR3 covers 15 residues. The germline gives CDR1 LNHNV, CDR2 YYDKDF (reference sequence). The CDR3 DNA is TGTGCCACCAGCAGGACTGGGGGGGCCGGCGAAAAACTGTTTTTT. Translation: CATSRTGGAGEKLFF.

DNA of the CDR3: TGTGCCACCAGCAGCTCAGGGGGCTATGGCTACACCTTC. This gives the protein CATSSSGGYGYTF. V and J are TRBV15 and TRBJ1-2, with 7 bases fitting TRBD1. Germline CDR1 LNHNV, CDR2 YYDKDF (reference sequence). V shed 3 bases and J 4 bases; nucleotides not matched to a gene: 2. This CDR3 is built from 13 residues. The whole variable domain, remainder taken from reference TRBV15 and TRBJ1-2, is DAMVIQNPRYQVTQFGKPVTLSCSQTLNHNVMYWYQQKSSQAPKLLFHYYDKDFNNEADTPDNFQSRRPNTSFCFLDIRSPGLGDTAMYLCATSSSGGYGYTFGSGTRLTVV.

The chain combines TRBV9 with TRBJ2-7, with D possibly matching TRBD2 (6 bases). The CDR3 extends over 18 amino acids. In germline, CDR1 is SGDLS, CDR2 YYNGEE. Trimming removed 0 bases at V and 0 bases at J, with 19 bases between. The CDR3: CASSVGPSTGGISYEQYF. CDR3 nucleotide sequence: TGTGCCAGCAGCGTAGGTCCCTCAACGGGCGGGATCTCCTACGAGCAGTACTTC.

A few counts support this clone. Within the sample, other DNA sequences also encode this same CDR3. V is TRBV6-2 or TRBV6-3 and J is TRBJ2-7, with D tentatively TRBD1 (6 bases). The CDR3 is made up of 13 amino acids. Germline values: CDR1 MNHEY, CDR2 SVGEGT. V gave up 6 bases and J gave up 2 bases, with 11 bases separating them. This chain's CDR3 is CASSRTAPYEQYF. The CDR3 DNA is TGTGCCAGCAGCAGGACAGCGCCCTACGAGCAGTACTTC.

V usage is TRBV28 and J usage is TRBJ2-1; D is possibly TRBD1 (5 bases). CDR1 and CDR2 from the germline V gene are MDHEN and SYDVKM. V was shortened by 7 bases and J by 6 bases, with 10 bases between the two germline ends. CDR3 length: 12 residues. The CDR3 loop is CASMVGVNEQFF. The CDR3 DNA reads TGTGCCAGCATGGTAGGGGTCAATGAGCAGTTCTTC.

This chain joins TRBV5-5 and TRBJ2-1; 8 bases map to TRBD1. The germline V gene encodes CDR1 SGHKS and CDR2 YYEKEE (reference sequence). This CDR3 has 15 amino acids. Losses at the gene ends were 4 bases for V and 5 bases for J; bases not matched to a gene: 8. CDR3 loop: CASSLDRAKNNEQFF. CDR3 bases: TGTGCCAGCAGCCTGGACAGGGCGAAGAACAATGAGCAGTTCTTC.

The chain has TRBV18 and TRBJ2-7; D perhaps matches TRBD1 (5 bases). V lost 3 bases and J lost 1, with 7 bases in between. CDR1 is KGHSH, CDR2 LQKENI, per germline. The CDR3 is made up of 13 amino acids. The CDR3 spells CASSPQGSYEQYF. The CDR3 nucleotides are TGTGCCAGCTCACCCCAGGGTTCCTACGAGCAGTACTTC.

The V gene is TRBV18, the J gene TRBJ2-1; 9 bases fit TRBD2. After removal of 6 bases from V and 7 bases from J, the junction contained 10 bases not matched to a gene. The CDR3 totals 15 residues. CDR1 is KGHSH, CDR2 LQKENI, per germline. Written as DNA, the CDR3 is TGTGCCAGCTCGGGGTCTAGCGGGGCCACTAATGAGCAGTTCTTC. As protein: CASSGSSGATNEQFF.

This rearrangement joins TRBV7-8 to TRBJ2-3, with a weak D call TRBD2 (6 bases). Germline CDR1 reads SGHVS; CDR2 reads FQNEAQ. This CDR3 is built from 15 residues. The germline V and J ends were trimmed by 2 bases and 3 bases, with 12 bases remaining between them. The CDR3 bases are TGTGCCAGCAGCTTAAGCGGCGGGGATACAGATACGCAGTATTTT. It is translated as CASSLSGGDTDTQYF.

The rearrangement joins TRBV18 to TRBJ1-2; a weak D match, TRBD1 (5 bases). The CDR3 consists of 15 residues. V was shortened by 3 bases and J by 0 bases, with 11 bases between the two germline ends. Per the germline V gene, CDR1 is KGHSH and CDR2 is LQKENI. In DNA form, the CDR3 reads TGTGCCAGCTCACCCAGTACAGGAGCTAACTATGGCTACACCTTC. Protein product: CASSPSTGANYGYTF.

This CDR3 reads CASSLDLTGRNTIYF. CDR3 in DNA: TGTGCCAGCAGCTTAGATTTGACAGGGAGAAACACCATATATTTT. The V call is TRBV11-2, the J call TRBJ1-3, with TRBD1 matching 7 bases. CDR1 is SGHAT and CDR2 is FQNNGV in the germline V gene. V lost 0 bases, J lost 5 bases, and 4 bases stayed unmatched. This CDR3 contains 15 residues.

This chain uses TRBV4-3 with TRBJ1-2; D is unresolved. CDR1 LGHNA and CDR2 YSLEER come from the germline V gene. The CDR3 totals 15 residues. V lost 0 bases, J lost 14 bases, and 22 bases lay in between. The CDR3 sequence: CASSQESSTARDRTF. CDR3 DNA: TGCGCCAGCAGCCAAGAGAGTTCTACAGCCCGTGATAGAACCTTC.

The rearrangement uses TRBV7-3 and TRBJ2-3, with 7 bases matching TRBD2. CDR3 size: 16 residues. From germline, CDR1 is SGHTA and CDR2 FQGTGA. V dropped 5 bases and J dropped 2; count of bases not matched to a gene: 10. Here the CDR3 reads CASSLGRGTLTDTQYF. CDR3 nucleotide sequence: TGTGCCAGCAGCCTCGGGCGGGGGACCCTCACAGATACGCAGTATTTT.

V gene TRBV18 combines with J gene TRBJ1-4, with 9 bases matching TRBD1. Looked up from germline, CDR1 is KGHSH and CDR2 is LQKENI. The CDR3 length is 13 residues. Trimming removed 8 bases from V and 8 bases from J; junction bases left unmatched: 6. This chain's CDR3 is CASGDRDSEKLFF. CDR3 coding DNA: TGTGCCAGCGGGGACAGGGATTCAGAAAAACTGTTTTTT. Filled out from reference TRBV18 and TRBJ1-4, the complete variable domain reads NAGVMQNPRHLVRRRGQEARLRCSPMKGHSHVYWYRQLPEEGLKFMVYLQKENIIDESGMPKERFSAEFPKEGPSILRIQQVVRGDSAAYFCASGDRDSEKLFFGSGTQLSVL.

This clone was counted once. The V call is TRBV12-5, the J call TRBJ2-5; 10 nucleotides match TRBD2. This CDR3 has 15 residues. After removal of 6 bases from V and 5 bases from J, the junction contained 9 bases not matched to a gene. Germline V gene sequence: CDR1 LGHNT, CDR2 FRNRAP. DNA for the CDR3: TGTGCTAGTGGGGTAAGCGGGGGGGCCTCGGAGACCCAGTACTTC. Amino acid sequence: CASGVSGGASETQYF.

J is TRBJ2-7 and V is TRBV5-5; the D gene is possibly TRBD1 (5 bases). Trimming left V 0 bases short and J 0 bases short, with 13 bases between. Germline V gives CDR1 SGHKS, CDR2 YYEKEE (reference sequence). The CDR3 consists of 16 residues. CDR3 sequence (DNA): TGTGCCAGCAGCTTGGCCCCAGGGCCTATCTCCTACGAGCAGTACTTC. It codes for CASSLAPGPISYEQYF.

The chain uses TRBV5-1 and TRBJ1-2; 9 bases align to TRBD1. Germline V gene lookup returns CDR1 SGHRS and CDR2 YFSETQ. V gave up 0 bases and J gave up 6 bases; unmatched junction bases: 6. This CDR3 contains 15 residues. The CDR3 sequence: CASSLGQQGADGYTF. The CDR3 region has the DNA TGCGCCAGCAGCTTGGGCCAACAGGGGGCAGATGGCTACACCTTC. Full variable domain (rest looked up from reference TRBV5-1 and TRBJ1-2): KAGVTQTPRYLIKTRGQQVTLSCSPISGHRSVSWYQQTPGQGLQFLFEYFSETQRNKGNFPGRFSGRQFSNSRSEMNVSTLELGDSALYLCASSLGQQGADGYTFGSGTRLTVV.

This chain uses TRBV7-3 with TRBJ2-1; 8 bases map to TRBD2. The CDR3 covers 16 residues. The germline V gene encodes CDR1 SGHTA and CDR2 FQGTGA. V shed 1 base and J 10 bases; nucleotides not matched to a gene: 12. The CDR3 is CASSLMAGGAAREQFF. The DNA of the CDR3 is TGTGCCAGCAGCTTAATGGCCGGGGGGGCAGCGCGAGAGCAGTTCTTC.

The gene calls are TRBV20-1 and TRBJ1-2; 7 bases are shared with TRBD1. CDR1 is DFQATT, CDR2 SNEGSKA, per germline (reference sequence). The V and J ends lost 3 bases and 0 bases, in that order; junction bases with no gene match: 7. The CDR3 sequence is 15 residues long. The CDR3 protein is CSASSPGQTNYGYTF. CDR3 coding DNA: TGCAGTGCTAGTTCCCCGGGACAGACTAACTATGGCTACACCTTC.

V and J are TRBV24-1 and TRBJ1-2; 7 bases map to TRBD1. This CDR3 comprises 13 residues. CDR1 KGHDR and CDR2 SFDVKD come from the germline V gene. V trimming: 7 bases; J trimming: 2 bases; junction bases outside the gene matches: 3. This CDR3 reads CATSRTGNYGYTF. The CDR3 region has the DNA TGTGCCACCAGCAGGACAGGCAACTATGGCTACACCTTC.

This chain links TRBV15 with TRBJ2-7; tentatively, D is TRBD1 (5 bases). Germline CDR1 reads LNHNV; CDR2 reads YYDKDF (reference sequence). V dropped 5 bases and J dropped 2 bases, with 16 bases sitting between them. This CDR3 region has 15 residues. Written as DNA, the CDR3 is TGTGCCACCAGCCCTCAAGGGCAGGGAACCTACGAGCAGTACTTC. The encoded protein is CATSPQGQGTYEQYF.

The rearrangement joins TRBV28 to TRBJ1-6; 7 bases line up with TRBD1. The V and J ends lost 4 bases and 7 bases, in that order; junction bases with no gene match: 10. The CDR3 runs 16 residues. The V gene's germline CDR1 is MDHEN and CDR2 SYDVKM. The CDR3 loop reads CASSSGTDFPNSPLHF. DNA of the CDR3: TGTGCCAGCAGTTCCGGGACAGACTTTCCCAATTCACCCCTCCACTTT. Combining the CDR3 with reference TRBV28 and TRBJ1-6 gives the whole variable domain DVKVTQSSRYLVKRTGEKVFLECVQDMDHENMFWYRQDPGLGLRLIYFSYDVKMKEKGDIPEGYSVSREKKERFSLILESASTNQTSMYLCASSSGTDFPNSPLHFGNGTRLTVT.

The chain uses TRBV11-3 and TRBJ2-3; 9 bases agree with TRBD2. From germline, CDR1 is SGHNT and CDR2 YENEEA. The CDR3 consists of 17 residues. Unmatched junction bases numbered 7, after V lost 1 base and J lost 2 bases. The CDR3: CASSLGVAGASTDTQYF. The CDR3 DNA sequence: TGTGCCAGCAGCTTAGGAGTAGCGGGGGCCTCCACAGATACGCAGTATTTT. The whole variable domain, remainder taken from reference TRBV11-3 and TRBJ2-3, is EAGVVQSPRYKIIEKKQPVAFWCNPISGHNTLYWYLQNLGQGPELLIRYENEEAVDDSQLPKDRFSAERLKGVDSTLKIQPAELGDSAVYLCASSLGVAGASTDTQYFGPGTRLTVL.

The rearrangement links TRBV3-1 (or the pseudogene TRBV3-2) to TRBJ2-7; 11 bases match TRBD2. The CDR3 is made up of 17 amino acids. V lost 1 base and J lost 0; bases outside the gene matches: 5. The germline CDR1 and CDR2 sequences are LGHDT and YNNKEL (reference sequence). This CDR3 is CASSQVGLAEYSYEQYF. For the CDR3, the DNA is TGTGCCAGCAGCCAAGTGGGACTAGCGGAATACTCCTACGAGCAGTACTTC.

The gene calls are TRBV5-1 and TRBJ1-3; a weak D match, TRBD1 (6 bases). V gave up 7 bases and J gave up 1 base, with 15 bases separating them. Germline V gene data show CDR1 as SGHRS and CDR2 as YFSETQ. The CDR3 runs to 15 residues. For the CDR3, the DNA is TGCGCCAGCCACCCGGGACAAGGGTCTGGAAACACCATATATTTT. This gives the protein CASHPGQGSGNTIYF.

J is TRBJ1-5 and V is TRBV9, with D perhaps TRBD1 (5 bases). With 0 bases removed from V and 1 base from J, the gap between germline ends came to 8 bases. CDR1 and CDR2 (germline): SGDLS, YYNGEE. There are 15 residues in the CDR3. As DNA, the CDR3 is TGTGCCAGCAGCGTAGATGGACAAAGCAATCAGCCCCAGCATTTT. Translated: CASSVDGQSNQPQHF.

The rearrangement links TRBV27 to TRBJ2-1, with TRBD1 as a possible D gene (6 bases). Germline CDR1 MNHEY, CDR2 SMNVEV (reference sequence). V lost 5 bases to trimming and J lost 9 bases, with 14 bases between them. The CDR3 runs to 13 residues. CDR3 amino acids: CASSTGQGIEQFF. The CDR3 bases are TGTGCCAGCAGTACGGGACAAGGGATTGAGCAGTTCTTC.